This passage covers 24 T cell receptor beta chains from one sample sequenced in a study of OX40 agonist ivuxolimab in advanced cancers. The protocol was immunoSEQ multiplex PCR, while the TCRdb copy is restricted to in-frame clones and leaves out a portion. This table holds fewer than 130,000 clones, approximately 89% found once. This specimen was CD4+ or CD8+ T cells sorted from blood, taken in a trial of the OX40 agonist ivuxolimab. These receptors originate from an adult with an advanced solid tumor such as melanoma, head and neck, liver or kidney cancer.

V gene TRBV7-9 combines with J gene TRBJ2-3, with 13 bases matching TRBD2. Germline values: CDR1 SEHNR, CDR2 FQNEAQ (reference sequence). J was trimmed by 2 bases and V by 6 bases; bases with no gene match: 2. The CDR3 has 15 amino acids. The CDR3 DNA reads as TGTGCCAGCAGGGGACTAGCGGGGAACACAGATACGCAGTATTTT. Translation: CASRGLAGNTDTQYF.

This sequence joins TRBV10-3 and TRBJ2-7; 9 bases align to TRBD1. The CDR3 loop spans 13 amino acids. The germline V gene has CDR1 ENHRY and CDR2 SYGVKD. Unmatched junction bases numbered 4, after V lost 6 bases and J lost 4 bases. The CDR3 sequence: CAISSGTGYEQYF. The CDR3 DNA sequence: TGTGCCATCAGCTCCGGGACAGGGTACGAGCAGTACTTC.

J is TRBJ2-7 and V is TRBV27; no firm D call. V was pared by 5 bases and J by 0 bases, with 8 bases between. The CDR3 covers 13 residues. Germline assignment: CDR1 MNHEY and CDR2 SMNVEV (reference sequence). DNA of the CDR3: TGTGCCAGCAGTCTGCAGAGCTCCTACGAGCAGTACTTC. Its protein is CASSLQSSYEQYF.

The rearrangement links TRBV27 to TRBJ2-3, with D possibly TRBD2 on 5 matching bases. The V gene lost 2 bases and the J gene lost 4 bases, with 13 bases spanning the gap. CDR1 and CDR2 from the germline V gene are MNHEY and SMNVEV (reference sequence). The CDR3 is 15 residues long. The CDR3 sequence is CASSLERGLADTQYF. CDR3 nucleotide sequence: TGTGCCAGCAGTTTAGAGAGAGGGTTGGCAGATACGCAGTATTTT.

This clone was seen only a few times. The chain couples TRBV6-6 to TRBJ1-6; D ambiguous. V shed 0 bases and J shed 6 bases, with 12 bases lying between them. Looked up from germline, CDR1 is MNHNY and CDR2 is SVGAGI (reference sequence). The CDR3 consists of 16 residues. CDR3 sequence reads: CASSYSRLVPNSPLHF. As DNA, the CDR3 is TGTGCCAGCAGTTACTCGAGATTGGTACCTAATTCACCCCTCCACTTT.

This clone was found once. The CDR3 DNA follows: TGTGCCAGCAGAGTACCGGGGCGATGGGAGCAGTTCTTC. Translating it yields CASRVPGRWEQFF. The V and J genes are TRBV11-2 and TRBJ2-1, with D tentatively TRBD1 or TRBD2 (5 bases each). Trimming stripped 6 bases from V and 10 bases from J, with 16 bases between. The CDR3 runs 13 residues. The germline V gene has CDR1 SGHAT and CDR2 FQNNGV. The whole variable domain, filled in from reference TRBV11-2 and TRBJ2-1, reads EAGVAQSPRYKIIEKRQSVAFWCNPISGHATLYWYQQILGQGPKLLIQFQNNGVVDDSQLPKDRFSAERLKGVDSTLKIQPAKLEDSAVYLCASRVPGRWEQFFGPGTRLTVL.

The chain combines TRBV6-4 with TRBJ1-2; D is unclear. Germline loops: CDR1 MRHNA, CDR2 SNTAGT. The ends were cut back, 2 bases at V and 7 bases at J, with 8 bases in the middle. This CDR3 region has 12 residues. The CDR3 sequence is CASSDNGSGYTF. The CDR3 DNA follows: TGTGCCAGCAGTGACAACGGGTCTGGCTACACCTTC.

The chain carries TRBV28 and TRBJ2-5; 13 bases fit TRBD2. The ends lost 5 bases at V and 5 bases at J; junction bases unmatched: 5. Germline lookup yields CDR1 MDHEN and CDR2 SYDVKM. This CDR3 is 15 amino acids long. The CDR3: CASSVGLAGRETQYF. CDR3 nucleotide sequence: TGTGCCAGCAGTGTGGGACTAGCGGGAAGGGAGACCCAGTACTTC.

This clone was seen a single time. The chain employs TRBV7-3 and TRBJ1-2; no clear D gene. This CDR3 spans 12 amino acids. Trimming removed 4 bases from V and 5 bases from J, with 8 bases in between. The germline gives CDR1 SGHTA, CDR2 FQGTGA. The CDR3 protein is CASSSNGYGYTF. CDR3 nucleotide sequence: TGTGCCAGCAGCTCCAACGGTTATGGCTACACCTTC.

This clone appeared once. The chain has TRBV30 and TRBJ2-2; the match to TRBD1 covers 9 bases. Germline loops: CDR1 GTSNPN, CDR2 SVGIG (reference sequence). CDR3 length equals 14 residues. J was trimmed by 7 bases and V by 2 bases; bases with no gene match: 5. The CDR3 region is CAWSRDRAVGELFF. DNA for the CDR3: TGTGCCTGGAGTAGGGACAGGGCGGTCGGGGAGCTGTTTTTT.

The chain employs TRBV25-1 and TRBJ2-7; D is unresolved. Germline V gives CDR1 MGHDK, CDR2 SYGVNS. Trimming pared 2 bases from V and 3 bases from J, leaving 2 bases between. This CDR3 is 11 amino acids long. In DNA, the CDR3 is TGTGCCAGCAGTGAAGGCTACGAGCAGTACTTC. Protein product: CASSEGYEQYF.

The CDR3 sequence is CASSQDSFSAGLSTDTQYF. The CDR3 DNA reads as TGCGCCAGCAGCCAAGATTCCTTTTCCGCAGGGTTGAGCACAGATACGCAGTATTTT. V is TRBV4-3 and J is TRBJ2-3, with TRBD1 as a possible D gene (5 bases). V lost 0 bases and J lost 0, with 19 bases in between. The germline gives CDR1 LGHNA, CDR2 YSLEER. CDR3 size: 19 residues.

The chain uses TRBV9 and TRBJ2-3, with D uncertain. The ends were cut back, 0 bases at V and 2 bases at J, with 7 bases in the middle. CDR1 is SGDLS and CDR2 is YYNGEE in the germline V gene. The CDR3 length is 14 residues. The CDR3 region has the DNA TGTGCCAGCAGCGTAGCGCCGACCACAGATACGCAGTATTTT. Its protein is CASSVAPTTDTQYF.

The chain has TRBV30 and TRBJ1-5; 10 bases fit TRBD1. In germline, CDR1 is GTSNPN, CDR2 SVGIG (reference sequence). Unmatched junction bases numbered 2, after V lost 1 base and J lost 5 bases. The length of the CDR3 is 14 residues. The chain's CDR3 is CAWSADRGHQPQHF. The CDR3 nucleotides are TGTGCCTGGAGTGCTGACAGGGGGCATCAGCCCCAGCATTTT. The complete variable domain, with remaining parts taken from reference TRBV30 and TRBJ1-5, reads SQTIHQWPATLVQPVGSPLSLECTVEGTSNPNLYWYRQAAGRGLQLLFYSVGIGQISSEVPQNLSASRPQDRQFILSSKKLLLSDSGFYLCAWSADRGHQPQHFGDGTRLSIL.

This chain joins TRBV29-1 and TRBJ2-3, with 13 bases fitting TRBD2. The CDR3 runs to 15 residues. Per the germline V gene, CDR1 is SQVTM and CDR2 is ANQGSEA. The ends lost 5 bases at V and 0 bases at J; junction bases unmatched: 2. The CDR3: CSVRLAGGSTDTQYF. The CDR3 DNA follows: TGCAGCGTTAGACTAGCGGGGGGTAGCACAGATACGCAGTATTTT.

The gene calls are TRBV5-1 and TRBJ2-3, with 9 bases that match TRBD1. Trimming took 2 bases from V and 0 from J; bases not matched to a gene: 1. The CDR3 loop spans 15 amino acids. Germline values: CDR1 SGHRS, CDR2 YFSETQ. The CDR3 DNA reads TGCGCCAGCAGCTTTGGGACAGGGAGCACAGATACGCAGTATTTT. The encoded protein is CASSFGTGSTDTQYF.

The CDR3 is CASRARDFEQYF. CDR3 nucleotides: TGTGCCAGCAGGGCCCGGGACTTCGAGCAGTACTTC. The gene calls are TRBV6-5 and TRBJ2-7, with a weak D call TRBD2 (6 bases). Per the germline V gene, CDR1 is MNHEY and CDR2 is SVGAGI. V was trimmed by 6 bases and J by 6 bases, leaving 12 bases between them. The CDR3 extends over 12 amino acids.

The chain is built from TRBV9 and TRBJ1-2; no reliable D call. The V end lost 0 bases, the J end lost 6 bases, and 9 bases lay between the germline ends. Germline assignment: CDR1 SGDLS and CDR2 YYNGEE. The CDR3 has 13 residues. The CDR3 nucleotides read TGTGCCAGCAGCGTAGGAGGGATGGATGGCTACACCTTC. Its translation is CASSVGGMDGYTF.

The chain carries TRBV2 and TRBJ2-6; 10 bases are shared with TRBD1. This CDR3 spans 16 amino acids. Trimming cost V 7 bases and J 4 bases; bases outside gene matches: 7. CDR1 and CDR2 (germline): SNHLY, FYNNEI. The CDR3 DNA is TGTGCCAGCACCAGACAGGGGGCGCGAGGGGCCAACGTCCTGACTTTC. Its protein product is CASTRQGARGANVLTF.

The J gene is TRBJ1-2, the V gene TRBV10-3; 9 nucleotides agree with TRBD1. This CDR3 comprises 15 residues. Germline values: CDR1 ENHRY, CDR2 SYGVKD. The V segment lost 0 bases and the J segment 10 bases; nucleotides outside the gene matches: 9. The CDR3: CAISESGDREVAYTF. DNA of the CDR3: TGTGCCATCAGTGAGTCGGGGGACAGGGAGGTGGCCTACACCTTC.

This chain uses TRBV28 with TRBJ1-4, with TRBD1 matching over 7 bases. V shed 7 bases, J shed 3 bases, and the junction held 14 bases outside the gene matches. The CDR3 is 17 residues long. Looked up from germline, CDR1 is MDHEN and CDR2 is SYDVKM. CDR3 nucleotide sequence: TGTGCCAGCACTTCAACCCTGGACAGGCACTCTAATGAAAAACTGTTTTTT. Translation gives CASTSTLDRHSNEKLFF.

V usage is TRBV18 and J usage is TRBJ1-3; D ambiguous. V dropped 2 bases and J dropped 7 bases, with 21 bases sitting between them. Germline V gene data show CDR1 as KGHSH and CDR2 as LQKENI. The CDR3 consists of 17 residues. CDR3 residues: CASSPSADLIEGNTIYF. CDR3 in DNA: TGTGCCAGCTCACCAAGCGCCGACCTCATTGAAGGTAACACCATATATTTT.

For this clone: One junction end does not reproduce the germline sequence, and a read error may be involved. The chain links TRBV5-1 to TRBJ2-2; TRBD1 matches 9 bases. Germline CDR1 SGHRS, CDR2 YFSETQ. The length of the CDR3 is 15 residues. CDR3 in DNA: TGCGCCACCCCGATGAGACAGGGGGTCATACGGGGAGCTGTTTTT. Translated: CATPMRQGVIRGAVF.

The gene calls are TRBV4-3 and TRBJ2-1, with D uncertain. Trimming shortened V by 0 bases and J by 5 bases, and 11 bases separated the two germline ends. Germline lookup yields CDR1 LGHNA and CDR2 YSLEER. This CDR3 is built from 15 residues. The CDR3 DNA sequence: TGCGCCAGCAGCCAAGATTCTTCTGGGGACAATGAGCAGTTCTTC. This translates into CASSQDSSGDNEQFF.